This TCR beta chain is from a study of blood T cell repertoires in COVID-19. The wider study: Researchers got acute and convalescent COVID-19 samples from the United States, Italy and Spain. From T cells, B-cell-depleted T cells, or PBMCs came the material, which was cDNA or gDNA.

The CDR3 sequence is 19 residues long. Unmatched junction bases numbered 20, after V lost 6 bases and J lost 6 bases. CDR1 and CDR2 (germline): MNHEY, SMNVEV (reference sequence). In the original workflow: Counts of nucleated cells, estimated from reference gene primer amplification, were obtained. Sequencing was performed with immunoSEQ multiplex PCR; in TCRdb, only in-frame clones are kept and a portion is missing. The V and J calls and clone size are taken from that table; D and trimming were inferred from the DNA. In the table there are 300,000 to 350,000 clones, around 82% of which are singletons.

Sequenced material: peripheral blood. The TCR comes from a man aged 25 to 45 with active or convalescent COVID-19. This chain links TRBV27 with TRBJ2-3; TRBD2 agrees at 11 bases. CDR3 bases: TGTGCCAGCAGCCTCTTATCCTCGGGGCTAGCGGGAGGAAGGGATACGCAGTATTTT. As protein: CASSLLSSGLAGGRDTQYF.